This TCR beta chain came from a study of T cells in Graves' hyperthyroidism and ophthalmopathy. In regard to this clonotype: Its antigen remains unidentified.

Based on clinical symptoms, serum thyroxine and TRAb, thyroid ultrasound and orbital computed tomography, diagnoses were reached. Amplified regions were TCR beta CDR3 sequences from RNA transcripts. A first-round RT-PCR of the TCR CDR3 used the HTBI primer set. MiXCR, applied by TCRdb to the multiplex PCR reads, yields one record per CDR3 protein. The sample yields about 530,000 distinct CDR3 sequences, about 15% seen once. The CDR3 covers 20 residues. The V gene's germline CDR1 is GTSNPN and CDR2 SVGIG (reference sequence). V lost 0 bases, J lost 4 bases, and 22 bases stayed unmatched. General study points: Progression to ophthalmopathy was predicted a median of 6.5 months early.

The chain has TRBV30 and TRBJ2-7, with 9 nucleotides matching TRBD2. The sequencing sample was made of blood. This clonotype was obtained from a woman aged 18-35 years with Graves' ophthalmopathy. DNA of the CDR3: TGTGCCTGGAGTGTATCAAGTCGGACGGGAAGAGCGGGGGGTTTGTACGAGCAGTACTTC. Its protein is CAWSVSSRTGRAGGLYEQYF.